Listed below are T cell receptor beta chains from one sample, sequenced in a study of graft-versus-host responses after intestinal transplantation. The repertoire was sequenced with immunoSEQ multiplex PCR; TCRdb's copy has only in-frame clones and lacks some. Of about 23,000 clones in the sample, 90% were seen once. The sequencing used PBMCs, collected just over 38 days after intestinal transplant. These receptors all stem from a human patient who received an intestinal transplant, so some T cells may come from the graft donor. Both conserved end residues are part of each CDR3. The D gene is left open where the match is weak. Only part of the rows carry a size: once, few, many, or a class if the clone is expanded.

v_gene	j_gene	abundance	d_gene	CDR3aa	CDR3nt
TRBV27	TRBJ2-7	-	TRBD1	CASSPGQGAYEQYF	TGTGCCAGCAGCCCGGGACAGGGGGCTTACGAGCAGTACTTC
TRBV5-6	TRBJ1-5	-	-	CASSRLMEAGNQPQHF	TGTGCCAGCAGCCGACTGATGGAGGCCGGCAATCAGCCCCAGCATTTT
TRBV7-6	TRBJ1-2	-	TRBD1	CASSLSQTGGYGYTF	TGTGCCAGCAGCTTATCGCAGACAGGGGGCTATGGCTACACCTTC
TRBV11-3	TRBJ1-5	-	-	CASSLDRVGNQPQHF	TGTGCCAGCAGCTTGGACCGGGTCGGAAATCAGCCCCAGCATTTT
TRBV7-3	TRBJ2-1	-	-	CASSQHGVTYNEQFF	TGTGCCAGCAGCCAACATGGGGTGACCTACAATGAGCAGTTCTTC
TRBV28	TRBJ2-7	-	TRBD1	CASSTTGGLNEQYF	TGTGCCAGCAGTACGACAGGGGGTCTAAACGAGCAGTACTTC
TRBV19	TRBJ1-6	-	TRBD1	CASSYTGEGNSPLHF	TGTGCCAGCTCCTACACAGGGGAAGGCAATTCACCCCTCCACTTT
TRBV28	TRBJ2-5	-	TRBD2	CASSRGTSGISQETQYF	TGTGCCAGCAGTAGGGGGACTAGCGGGATAAGCCAAGAGACCCAGTACTTC
TRBV27	TRBJ1-2	-	-	CASSLLGRGVSYTF	TGTGCCAGCAGTTTATTGGGCAGGGGAGTAAGCTACACCTTC
TRBV29-1	TRBJ2-6	once	-	CSVVGPGDNVLTF	TGCAGCGTTGTAGGCCCCGGTGACAACGTCCTGACTTTC
TRBV28	TRBJ1-1	-	-	CASSLKPDRPFANTEAFF	TGTGCCAGCAGTTTAAAACCCGACCGCCCGTTTGCCAATACTGAAGCTTTCTTT
TRBV29-1	TRBJ2-7	-	-	CSVGTAYEQYF	TGCAGCGTTGGGACAGCATACGAGCAGTACTTC
TRBV2	TRBJ2-1	-	TRBD2	CASSERAGGYNEQFF	TGTGCCAGCAGTGAACGAGCGGGAGGGTACAATGAGCAGTTCTTC
TRBV11-3	TRBJ2-7	-	-	CASSLEDDSAYEQYF	TGTGCCAGCAGCTTAGAAGATGACTCCGCCTACGAGCAGTACTTC
TRBV27	TRBJ2-7	once	TRBD2	CASSLSLASSYEQYF	TGTGCCAGCAGTTTATCACTAGCGAGCTCCTACGAGCAGTACTTC
TRBV27	TRBJ1-3	once	TRBD1	CASSLWGQGTGNTIYF	TGTGCCAGCAGTTTATGGGGACAGGGGACTGGAAACACCATATATTTT
TRBV19	TRBJ1-1	-	-	CASWVGAEAFF	TGTGCCAGCTGGGTAGGGGCTGAAGCTTTCTTT
TRBV28	TRBJ2-2	-	TRBD1	CAGGQGTTGELFF	TGTGCCGGCGGACAGGGGACGACCGGGGAGCTGTTTTTT
TRBV28	TRBJ2-7	-	-	CASRTGDHYEQYF	TGTGCCAGCAGGACAGGCGACCACTACGAGCAGTACTTC
TRBV9	TRBJ2-2	-	-	CASSVGVANTGELFF	TGTGCCAGCAGCGTAGGAGTGGCGAACACCGGGGAGCTGTTTTTT
TRBV27	TRBJ2-1	-	TRBD2	CASSLGLAGGGEQFF	TGTGCCAGCAGCCTCGGACTAGCGGGAGGAGGCGAGCAGTTCTTC
TRBV5-1	TRBJ2-7	few	-	CASSAGPRLEQYF	TGCGCCAGCAGCGCCGGCCCACGATTGGAGCAGTACTTC
TRBV4-1	TRBJ2-7	-	TRBD2	CASSQGAPGTSGSYEQYF	TGCGCCAGCAGCCAAGGAGCCCCGGGGACTAGCGGTTCCTACGAGCAGTACTTC
TRBV15	TRBJ1-1	-	-	CATAENTEAFF	TGTGCCACCGCCGAGAACACTGAAGCTTTCTTT
TRBV6-1	TRBJ1-5	-	-	CASSLDLGQPQHF	TGTGCCAGCAGCTTAGACTTGGGCCAGCCCCAGCATTTT
TRBV5-1	TRBJ2-3	once	TRBD2	CASSLKRTSGSRGTDTQYF	TGCGCCAGCAGCTTGAAGCGGACTAGCGGGAGTAGGGGCACAGATACGCAGTATTTT
TRBV4-3	TRBJ2-1	once	-	CASSQDRTPYNEQFF	TGCGCCAGCAGCCAAGATAGGACTCCCTACAATGAGCAGTTCTTC
TRBV30	TRBJ1-5	-	-	CAWSVQGNQPQHF	TGTGCCTGGAGTGTCCAGGGGAATCAGCCCCAGCATTTT
TRBV6-4	TRBJ1-2	-	TRBD1	CASRLEGAFYGYTF	TGTGCCAGCAGGCTTGAGGGGGCGTTCTATGGCTACACCTTC
TRBV9	TRBJ2-7	-	-	CAGSVGITGSYEQYF	TGTGCCGGCAGCGTAGGAATAACAGGTTCCTACGAGCAGTACTTC
TRBV29-1	TRBJ1-1	-	TRBD1	CSVEQGVGTEAFF	TGCAGCGTTGAACAGGGGGTTGGGACTGAAGCTTTCTTT
TRBV2	TRBJ2-7	-	-	CASRGKQGLRWYEQYF	TGTGCCAGCAGGGGAAAACAGGGTCTAAGGTGGTACGAGCAGTACTTC
TRBV30	TRBJ2-7	-	-	CACTPEGWGNAYEQYF	TGTGCCTGTACACCCGAAGGGTGGGGAAATGCCTACGAGCAGTACTTC
TRBV28	TRBJ1-4	-	-	CASSLVNRIEKLFF	TGTGCCAGCAGTTTAGTAAATAGGATTGAAAAACTGTTTTTT
TRBV5-1	TRBJ2-3	-	TRBD2	CASSLVTSGNTDTQYF	TGCGCCAGCAGCTTGGTAACTAGCGGGAATACAGATACGCAGTATTTT
TRBV5-1	TRBJ2-7	few	-	CASSLTAGDFSYEQYF	TGCGCCAGCAGCTTGACGGCAGGAGATTTCTCCTACGAGCAGTACTTC
TRBV7-2	TRBJ2-7	-	-	CASSYLGLGGSYEQYF	TGTGCCAGCAGCTACCTGGGTCTCGGGGGATCCTACGAGCAGTACTTC
TRBV7-8	TRBJ2-5	-	TRBD2	CASSSPTGGNPLETQYF	TGTGCCAGCAGCTCCCCGACGGGAGGGAATCCGCTTGAGACCCAGTACTTC
TRBV18	TRBJ1-4	-	-	CASSPLLIHRNEKLFF	TGTGCCAGCTCACCACTCCTAATACACCGTAATGAAAAACTGTTTTTT
TRBV7-9	TRBJ1-2	-	-	CASSFQGPYGYTF	TGTGCCAGCAGCTTTCAGGGCCCCTATGGCTACACCTTC
TRBV5-5	TRBJ2-3	-	-	CASSLPDTQYF	TGTGCCAGCAGCTTGCCCGATACGCAGTATTTT
TRBV5-8	TRBJ1-3	-	-	CASSLTGDPLSSGNTIYF	TGTGCCAGCAGCTTAACTGGAGATCCTCTTAGCTCTGGAAACACCATATATTTT
TRBV5-1	TRBJ2-1	-	-	CASSLAGNEQFF	TGCGCCAGCAGCTTGGCCGGTAATGAGCAGTTCTTC
TRBV28	TRBJ1-6	-	TRBD1	CASSPVDRDNSPLHF	TGTGCCAGCAGTCCGGTGGACAGGGATAATTCACCCCTCCACTTT
TRBV14	TRBJ2-3	-	-	CASSGFHVDTQYF	TGTGCCAGTTCGGGGTTTCATGTAGATACGCAGTATTTT
TRBV4-3	TRBJ2-5	once	-	CASSQDLDPGETQYF	TGCGCCAGCAGCCAAGATCTAGACCCGGGAGAGACCCAGTACTTC
TRBV15	TRBJ1-1	-	-	CATSRDHRVNTEAFF	TGTGCCACCAGCAGAGATCACAGGGTGAACACTGAAGCTTTCTTT
TRBV19	TRBJ1-1	-	-	CAIPRRWNTEAFF	TGTGCCATACCCCGGCGATGGAACACTGAAGCTTTCTTT
TRBV6-1	TRBJ1-2	-	-	CASSEEASGSYGYTF	TGTGCCAGCAGTGAAGAGGCGTCAGGTTCCTATGGCTACACCTTC
TRBV7-8	TRBJ1-5	-	TRBD1	CASSPQDRISNQPQHF	TGTGCCAGCAGCCCACAGGACAGGATCAGCAATCAGCCCCAGCATTTT
TRBV7-8	TRBJ2-1	-	TRBD2	CASSSLKGLAGGRSYNEQFF	TGTGCCAGCAGCTCCCTCAAAGGACTAGCGGGAGGGCGGTCCTACAATGAGCAGTTCTTC
TRBV11-2	TRBJ2-7	-	TRBD1	CASSLDLGTGVREQYF	TGTGCCAGCAGCTTAGATTTGGGGACAGGCGTACGTGAGCAGTACTTC
TRBV6-6	TRBJ2-2	-	-	CASSSNPYTGELFF	TGTGCCAGCAGCTCGAACCCCTACACCGGGGAGCTGTTTTTT
TRBV13	TRBJ2-7	-	-	CASSSHLEYEQYF	TGTGCCAGCAGCTCGCATCTTGAATACGAGCAGTACTTC
TRBV7-9	TRBJ2-7	-	-	CASQMGSYEQYF	TGTGCCAGTCAGATGGGCTCCTACGAGCAGTACTTC
TRBV5-1	TRBJ2-2	-	-	CASSLEAPGTGELFF	TGCGCCAGCAGCTTGGAAGCACCGGGCACCGGGGAGCTGTTTTTT
TRBV11-3	TRBJ1-1	-	TRBD1	CASSWTGGNTEAFF	TGTGCCAGCAGTTGGACAGGGGGGAACACTGAAGCTTTCTTT
TRBV5-1	TRBJ1-3	-	-	CASSAGASGNTIYF	TGCGCCAGCAGCGCAGGGGCCTCTGGAAACACCATATATTTT
TRBV6-6	TRBJ2-7	-	-	CASSLGIFSYEQYF	TGTGCCAGCAGTTTGGGCATTTTCTCCTACGAGCAGTACTTC